A selection of T cell receptor beta chains follows, all from one sample in a study of memory CD4+ T cells and cytomegalovirus serostatus. Profiled with immunoSEQ multiplex PCR; TCRdb holds only in-frame clones, not every one. The repertoire has some 67,000 clones, about 76% of them found once; the top ten carry roughly 4.4%. Sequencing was done on a sample of memory CD4+ T cells from blood. The receptors here all came from an adult in good health and CMV-seropositive. The CDR3 runs from the conserved cysteine through the conserved F or W.

v_call: TRBV27
cdr3_length: 13
cdr3_aa: CASSLEGTYGYTF

v_call: TRBV6-5
cdr3_length: 14
cdr3_aa: CASSQGYSNQPQHF

v_call: TRBV7-2
cdr3_length: 16
cdr3_aa: CASSLLDGGSDEKLFF

v_call: TRBV5-4
cdr3_length: 14
cdr3_aa: CASSQGLAVDEQFF

v_call: TRBV28
cdr3_length: 17
cdr3_aa: CASSLSSGGHMNTEAFF

v_call: TRBV18
cdr3_length: 14
cdr3_aa: CASSPGLHTGELFF

v_call: TRBV6-1
cdr3_length: 14
cdr3_aa: CATLDLLPNQPQHF

v_call: TRBV18
cdr3_length: 14
cdr3_aa: CASSHRQGNTEAFF

v_call: TRBV9
cdr3_length: 15
cdr3_aa: CASSVTGTGANVLTF

v_call: TRBV14
cdr3_length: 15
cdr3_aa: CASSHDSSGANVLTF

v_call: TRBV5-1
cdr3_length: 16
cdr3_aa: CASSLALAGGEETQYF

v_call: TRBV5-3
cdr3_length: 16
cdr3_aa: CARSLVVWTGAYEQYF

v_call: TRBV6-1
cdr3_length: 15
cdr3_aa: CASSESGGYNQPQHF

v_call: TRBV29-1
cdr3_length: 12
cdr3_aa: CSVAAQGYEQYF